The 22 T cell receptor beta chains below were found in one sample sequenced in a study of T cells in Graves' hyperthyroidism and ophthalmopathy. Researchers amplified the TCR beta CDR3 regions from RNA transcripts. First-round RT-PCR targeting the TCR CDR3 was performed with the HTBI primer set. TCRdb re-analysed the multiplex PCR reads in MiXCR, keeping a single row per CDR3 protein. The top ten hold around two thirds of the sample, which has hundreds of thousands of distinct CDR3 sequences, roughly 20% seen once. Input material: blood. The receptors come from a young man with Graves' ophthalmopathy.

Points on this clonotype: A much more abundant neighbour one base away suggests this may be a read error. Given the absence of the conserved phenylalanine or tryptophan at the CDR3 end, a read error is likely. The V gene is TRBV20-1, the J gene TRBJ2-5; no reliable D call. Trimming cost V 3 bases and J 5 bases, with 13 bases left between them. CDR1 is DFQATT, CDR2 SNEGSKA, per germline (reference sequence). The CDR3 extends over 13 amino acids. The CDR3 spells CSASRPQWETQYL. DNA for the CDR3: TGCAGTGCTAGCCGACCACAGTGGGAGACCCAGTACTTA.

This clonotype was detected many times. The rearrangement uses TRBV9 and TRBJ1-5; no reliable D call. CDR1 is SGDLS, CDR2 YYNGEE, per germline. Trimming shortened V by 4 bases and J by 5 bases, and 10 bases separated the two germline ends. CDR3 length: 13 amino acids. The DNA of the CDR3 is TGTGCCAGCAGCCCTAGCGGACATCAGCCCCAGCATTTT. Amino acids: CASSPSGHQPQHF.

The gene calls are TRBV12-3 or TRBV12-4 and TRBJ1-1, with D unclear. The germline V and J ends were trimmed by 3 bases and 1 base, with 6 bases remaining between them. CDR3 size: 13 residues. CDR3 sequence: CASSFAWNTEAFF. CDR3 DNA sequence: TGTGCCAGCAGTTTCGCGTGGAACACTGAAGCTTTCTTT.

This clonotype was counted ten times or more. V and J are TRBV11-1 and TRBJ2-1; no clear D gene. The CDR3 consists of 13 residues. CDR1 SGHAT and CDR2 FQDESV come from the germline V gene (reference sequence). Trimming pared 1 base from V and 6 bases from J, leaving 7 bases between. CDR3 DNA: TGTGCCAGCAGCTTAGGGGCTACCAATGAGCAGTTCTTC. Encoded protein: CASSLGATNEQFF.

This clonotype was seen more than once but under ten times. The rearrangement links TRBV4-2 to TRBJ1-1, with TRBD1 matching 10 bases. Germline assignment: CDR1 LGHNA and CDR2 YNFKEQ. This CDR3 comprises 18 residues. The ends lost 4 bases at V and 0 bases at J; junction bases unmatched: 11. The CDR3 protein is CASSPGQGYWGMNTEAFF. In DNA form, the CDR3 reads TGTGCCAGCAGCCCGGGACAGGGGTATTGGGGAATGAACACTGAAGCTTTCTTT.

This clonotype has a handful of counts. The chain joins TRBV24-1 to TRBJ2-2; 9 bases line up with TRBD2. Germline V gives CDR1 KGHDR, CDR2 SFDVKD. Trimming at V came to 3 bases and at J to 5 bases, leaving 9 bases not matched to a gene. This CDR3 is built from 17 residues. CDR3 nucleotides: TGTGCCACCAGTGATGCCCCTCCTAGCGGGATTACCGGGGAGCTGTTTTTT. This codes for CATSDAPPSGITGELFF.

The CDR3 DNA is TGTGCCAGCAGCTGGCGGGGCGGGGAAGAGACCCAGTACTTC. Translating gives CASSWRGGEETQYF. The V call is TRBV7-9, the J call TRBJ2-5; possible D gene TRBD2, 6 bases. This CDR3 comprises 14 residues. V was cut by 4 bases and J by 3 bases, with 12 bases left in between. Germline V gene sequence: CDR1 SEHNR, CDR2 FQNEAQ (reference sequence).

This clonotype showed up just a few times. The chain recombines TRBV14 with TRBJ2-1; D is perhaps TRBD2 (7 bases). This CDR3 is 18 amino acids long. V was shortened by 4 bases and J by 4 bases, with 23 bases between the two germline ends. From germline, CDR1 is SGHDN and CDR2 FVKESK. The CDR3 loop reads CASSPPPGRGAIYNEQFF. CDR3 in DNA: TGTGCCAGCAGCCCACCCCCGGGACGGGGGGCAATATACAATGAGCAGTTCTTC.

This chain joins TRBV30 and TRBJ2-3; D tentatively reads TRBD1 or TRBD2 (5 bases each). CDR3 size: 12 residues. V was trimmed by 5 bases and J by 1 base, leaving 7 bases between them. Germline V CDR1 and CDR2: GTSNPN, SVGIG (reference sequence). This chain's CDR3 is CAWGTGTDTQYF. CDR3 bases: TGTGCCTGGGGGACCGGCACAGATACGCAGTATTTT.

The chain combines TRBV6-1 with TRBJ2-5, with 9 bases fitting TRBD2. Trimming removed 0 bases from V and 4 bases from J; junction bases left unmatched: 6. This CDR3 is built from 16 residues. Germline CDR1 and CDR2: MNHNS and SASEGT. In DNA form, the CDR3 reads TGTGCCAGCAGTGAAGCGCTAGCGGGGAAGGCAGAGACCCAGTACTTC. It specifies CASSEALAGKAETQYF.

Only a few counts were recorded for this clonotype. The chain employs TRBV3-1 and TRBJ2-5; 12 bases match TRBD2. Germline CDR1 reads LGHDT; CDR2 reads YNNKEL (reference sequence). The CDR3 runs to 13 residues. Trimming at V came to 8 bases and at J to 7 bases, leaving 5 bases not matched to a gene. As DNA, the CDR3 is TGTGCCAGCCGGACTAGCGGGGTTGGGACCCAGTACTTC. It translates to CASRTSGVGTQYF.

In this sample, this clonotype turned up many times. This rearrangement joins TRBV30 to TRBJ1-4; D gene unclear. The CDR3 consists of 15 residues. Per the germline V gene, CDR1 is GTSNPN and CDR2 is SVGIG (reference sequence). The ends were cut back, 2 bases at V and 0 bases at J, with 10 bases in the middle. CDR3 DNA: TGTGCCTGGAGTCCCCGGGAAACAACTAATGAAAAACTGTTTTTT. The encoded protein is CAWSPRETTNEKLFF.

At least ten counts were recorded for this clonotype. The chain's CDR3 is CASSLGGKRPSYEQYF. CDR3 coding DNA: TGTGCCAGCAGCTTAGGGGGGAAGCGGCCCTCCTACGAGCAGTACTTC. The chain couples TRBV11-2 to TRBJ2-7, with D perhaps TRBD1 or TRBD2 (5 bases each). The germline V gene has CDR1 SGHAT and CDR2 FQNNGV. Trimming cost V 1 base and J 0 bases, with 13 bases left between them. This CDR3 spans 16 amino acids. Supplemented by reference TRBV11-2 and TRBJ2-7, the full variable domain reads EAGVAQSPRYKIIEKRQSVAFWCNPISGHATLYWYQQILGQGPKLLIQFQNNGVVDDSQLPKDRFSAERLKGVDSTLKIQPAKLEDSAVYLCASSLGGKRPSYEQYFGPGTRLTVT.

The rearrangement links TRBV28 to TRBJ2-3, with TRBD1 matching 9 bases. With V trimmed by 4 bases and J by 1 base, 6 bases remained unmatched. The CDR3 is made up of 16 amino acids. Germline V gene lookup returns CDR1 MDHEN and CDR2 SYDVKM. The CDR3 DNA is TGTGCCAGCAGTTCATACAGGGGGCAGGGCACAGATACGCAGTATTTT. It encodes CASSSYRGQGTDTQYF.

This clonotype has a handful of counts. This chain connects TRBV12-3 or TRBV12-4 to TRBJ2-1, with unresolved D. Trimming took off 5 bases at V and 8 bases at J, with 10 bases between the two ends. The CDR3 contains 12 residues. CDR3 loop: CASSPPNYEQFF. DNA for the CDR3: TGTGCCAGCAGTCCCCCTAATTATGAGCAGTTCTTC.

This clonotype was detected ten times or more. In DNA form, the CDR3 reads TGCGCCAGCAGCATCGACAGGGGGAACACTGAAGCTTTCTTT. Its protein product is CASSIDRGNTEAFF. The V gene is TRBV5-1, the J gene TRBJ1-1; TRBD1 agrees at 8 bases. This CDR3 contains 14 residues. Germline trimming cut 4 bases from V and 1 base from J; bases unmatched to any gene: 3. The germline V gene has CDR1 SGHRS and CDR2 YFSETQ.

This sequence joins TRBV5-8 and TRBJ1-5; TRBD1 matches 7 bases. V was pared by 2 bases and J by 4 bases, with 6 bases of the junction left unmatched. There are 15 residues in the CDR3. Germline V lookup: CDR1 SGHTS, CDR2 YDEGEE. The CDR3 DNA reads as TGTGCCAGCAGCTTCGGACAGGTCCCGAATCAGCCCCAGCATTTT. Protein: CASSFGQVPNQPQHF.

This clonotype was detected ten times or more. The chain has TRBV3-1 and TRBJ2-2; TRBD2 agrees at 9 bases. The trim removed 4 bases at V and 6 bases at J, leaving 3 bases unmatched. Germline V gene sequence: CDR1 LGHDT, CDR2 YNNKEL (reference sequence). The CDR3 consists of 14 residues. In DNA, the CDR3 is TGTGCCAGCAGCCCCGGGACTAGCCCCGGGGAGCTGTTTTTT. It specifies CASSPGTSPGELFF.

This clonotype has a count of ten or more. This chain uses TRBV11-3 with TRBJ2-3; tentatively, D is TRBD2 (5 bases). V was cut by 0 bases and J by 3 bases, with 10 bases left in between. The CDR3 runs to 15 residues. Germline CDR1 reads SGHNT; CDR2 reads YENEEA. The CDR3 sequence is CASSLDGAVTDTQYF. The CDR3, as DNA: TGTGCCAGCAGCTTAGATGGAGCGGTAACAGATACGCAGTATTTT.

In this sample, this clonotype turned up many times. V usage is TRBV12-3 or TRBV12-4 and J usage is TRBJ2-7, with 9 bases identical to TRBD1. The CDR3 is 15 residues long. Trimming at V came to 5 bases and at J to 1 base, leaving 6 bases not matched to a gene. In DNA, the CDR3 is TGTGCCAGCAGTGAACAGGGGGCGAGGTCCTACGAGCAGTACTTC. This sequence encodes CASSEQGARSYEQYF.

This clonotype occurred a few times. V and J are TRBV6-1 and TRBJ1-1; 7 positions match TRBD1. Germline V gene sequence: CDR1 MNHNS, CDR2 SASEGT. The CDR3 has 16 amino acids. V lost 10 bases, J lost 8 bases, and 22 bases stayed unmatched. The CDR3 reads CATSDRDRRQRSEAFF. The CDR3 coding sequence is TGTGCCACCTCTGACCGGGACAGACGTCAAAGAAGCGAAGCTTTCTTT.

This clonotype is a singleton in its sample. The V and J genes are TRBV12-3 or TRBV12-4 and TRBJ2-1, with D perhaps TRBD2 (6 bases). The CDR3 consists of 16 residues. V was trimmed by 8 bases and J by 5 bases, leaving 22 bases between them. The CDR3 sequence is CASSIAGGRWDNEQFF. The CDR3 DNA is TGTGCCAGCTCGATCGCAGGAGGGAGGTGGGACAATGAGCAGTTCTTC.